Listed here are 15 T cell receptor beta chains from one sample, sequenced in a study of shared clonotypes between healthy human individuals. CD8 cells classed as naive were CD45RO-negative and positively selected for CCR7, excluding terminally differentiated effector memory CD45RA+ cells. Only in-frame clones appear in the TCRdb table, and some are missing; sequencing was by immunoSEQ multiplex PCR. The sample records just over 2,000,000 clones, about 95% being singletons. Sample: naive CD8+ T cells sorted from blood. These receptors came from a man aged 18 to 30 in good health.

The V call is TRBV10-1, the J call TRBJ2-1, with D perhaps matching TRBD2 (5 bases). CDR3 size: 16 residues. Trimming cost V 3 bases and J 4 bases, with 16 bases left between them. The germline V gene has CDR1 WNHNN and CDR2 SYGVQD (reference sequence). CDR3 bases: TGCGCCAGCAGTGATCGGACTGAACAGACATACAATGAGCAGTTCTTC. Translation gives CASSDRTEQTYNEQFF.

The V gene is TRBV30, the J gene TRBJ1-3; D gene uncertain. The V end lost 3 bases, the J end lost 0 bases, and 12 bases lay between the germline ends. Germline V gene data show CDR1 as GTSNPN and CDR2 as SVGIG (reference sequence). The CDR3 consists of 15 residues. The CDR3 DNA reads TGTGCCTGGAGCTCGGACGGAAGCTCTGGAAACACCATATATTTT. It codes for CAWSSDGSSGNTIYF. Based on the CDR3 plus reference TRBV30 and TRBJ1-3, the full variable domain is SQTIHQWPATLVQPVGSPLSLECTVEGTSNPNLYWYRQAAGRGLQLLFYSVGIGQISSEVPQNLSASRPQDRQFILSSKKLLLSDSGFYLCAWSSDGSSGNTIYFGEGSWLTVV.

Regarding this clone: Other DNA sequences in the sample encode the same CDR3. The chain's CDR3 is CASSQVPSNQPQHF. In DNA form, the CDR3 reads TGCGCCAGCAGCCAAGTGCCGTCCAATCAGCCCCAGCATTTT. The chain carries TRBV4-1 and TRBJ1-5; no reliable D call. Germline CDR1 MGHRA, CDR2 YSYEKL. The CDR3 runs 14 residues. Between the trimmed V and J ends, which lost 1 base and 3 bases, there was a span of 7 bases.

This clone was seen a single time. V usage is TRBV5-4 and J usage is TRBJ2-3; D is uncertain. V gave up 6 bases and J gave up 5 bases, with 13 bases separating them. Germline assignment: CDR1 SGHNT and CDR2 YYREEE (reference sequence). The CDR3 extends over 13 amino acids. CDR3 protein: CASTESGLDTQYF. CDR3 DNA sequence: TGTGCCAGCACCGAATCGGGTCTAGATACGCAGTATTTT.

For this clone: At the DNA level, this CDR3 is encoded by other sequences in the same sample as well. The J gene is TRBJ2-3, the V gene TRBV9; D possibly corresponds to TRBD1 (6 bases). Trimming stripped 4 bases from V and 0 bases from J, with 9 bases between. CDR3 length equals 14 residues. Germline CDR1 and CDR2: SGDLS and YYNGEE. The CDR3 protein is CASSLTGSTDTQYF. Here the CDR3 DNA reads TGTGCCAGCAGCTTGACAGGAAGCACAGATACGCAGTATTTT. Full variable domain (outside the CDR3, taken from reference TRBV9 and TRBJ2-3): DSGVTQTPKHLITATGQRVTLRCSPRSGDLSVYWYQQSLDQGLQFLIQYYNGEERAKGNILERFSAQQFPDLHSELNLSSLELGDSALYFCASSLTGSTDTQYFGPGTRLTVL.

The rearrangement joins TRBV9 to TRBJ2-1; 12 bases match TRBD2. This CDR3 spans 17 amino acids. V was clipped by 0 bases and J by 4 bases; unmatched bases: 5. The germline gives CDR1 SGDLS, CDR2 YYNGEE. The CDR3 region is CASSVESLAGGYNEQFF. The CDR3 DNA follows: TGTGCCAGCAGCGTAGAATCTCTAGCGGGAGGGTACAATGAGCAGTTCTTC.

The gene calls are TRBV5-8 and TRBJ2-1; D ambiguous. Germline-derived CDR1 and CDR2 are SGHTS and YDEGEE. This CDR3 has 16 residues. Trimming removed 9 bases from V and 4 bases from J, with 23 bases in between. The CDR3 region has the DNA TGTGCCACCAAAGCTCCCTCCAGGCCATCTTACAATGAGCAGTTCTTC. Protein product: CATKAPSRPSYNEQFF.

V and J are TRBV13 and TRBJ2-7; D call uncertain. The ends were cut back, 4 bases at V and 2 bases at J, with 12 bases in the middle. Germline CDR1 and CDR2: PRHDT and FYEKMQ (reference sequence). The CDR3 is 14 amino acids. The CDR3 nucleotides are TGTGCCAGCAGCTCCTCGGACGGAGCCTACGAGCAGTACTTC. Residues: CASSSSDGAYEQYF.

V usage is TRBV7-9 and J usage is TRBJ2-3, with a weak D call TRBD1 (5 bases). CDR3 length: 17 residues. Trimming shortened V by 1 base and J by 2 bases, and 16 bases separated the two germline ends. Germline CDR1 and CDR2: SEHNR and FQNEAQ (reference sequence). CDR3 in amino acids: CASSLDLRQRLTDTQYF. CDR3 DNA sequence: TGTGCCAGCAGCTTAGATTTGCGACAGCGCCTCACAGATACGCAGTATTTT. Full variable domain (missing parts from reference TRBV7-9 and TRBJ2-3): DTGVSQNPRHKITKRGQNVTFRCDPISEHNRLYWYRQTLGQGPEFLTYFQNEAQLEKSRLLSDRFSAERPKGSFSTLEIQRTEQGDSAMYLCASSLDLRQRLTDTQYFGPGTRLTVL.

The rearrangement links TRBV5-1 to TRBJ2-7, with 7 nucleotides matching TRBD2. Losses at the gene ends were 2 bases for V and 7 bases for J; bases not matched to a gene: 6. The CDR3 contains 13 residues. Germline values: CDR1 SGHRS, CDR2 YFSETQ. The chain's CDR3 is CASSFTGGGEQYF. The CDR3 coding sequence is TGCGCCAGCAGCTTTACGGGAGGAGGGGAGCAGTACTTC.

The CDR3, as DNA: TGTGCCAGCAGCTTACCCCAAGGACAGGGAGCGTGGGAGACCCAGTACTTC. Translation: CASSLPQGQGAWETQYF. The chain combines TRBV7-9 with TRBJ2-5, with 8 bases lining up with TRBD1. J lost 5 bases, V lost 2 bases, and 13 bases had no gene match. CDR1 and CDR2 from the germline V gene are SEHNR and FQNEAQ (reference sequence). The CDR3 has 17 residues.

In the case of this clone: Other DNA sequences from this sample encode an identical CDR3 as well. This rearrangement joins TRBV19 to TRBJ2-7; 8 nucleotides align to TRBD1. Germline V gives CDR1 LNHDA, CDR2 SQIVND (reference sequence). The CDR3 extends over 13 amino acids. J gave up 0 bases and V 8 bases, and 3 bases lay outside the gene matches. This chain's CDR3 is CASRQGSSYEQYF. CDR3 coding DNA: TGTGCCAGTCGACAGGGGAGCTCCTACGAGCAGTACTTC.

As for this clone: Other DNA sequences from this sample encode an identical CDR3 as well. V and J are TRBV9 and TRBJ2-1; tentative D call: TRBD2 (5 bases). This CDR3 is 13 amino acids long. CDR1 is SGDLS and CDR2 is YYNGEE in the germline V gene. The V gene lost 2 bases and the J gene lost 4 bases, with 7 bases spanning the gap. As DNA, the CDR3 is TGTGCCAGCAGCGTCGGGGTTTACAATGAGCAGTTCTTC. This encodes CASSVGVYNEQFF.

CDR3 residues: CASSIRGANEKLFF. The DNA for the CDR3 is TGTGCCAGTAGTATCAGAGGGGCTAATGAAAAACTGTTTTTT. The chain couples TRBV19 to TRBJ1-4; maybe TRBD1 (5 bases). Germline V gene data show CDR1 as LNHDA and CDR2 as SQIVND (reference sequence). The V and J ends lost 3 bases and 3 bases respectively, with 8 bases between them. The CDR3 runs 14 residues.

The chain combines TRBV27 with TRBJ2-7; 7 nucleotides match TRBD2. From germline, CDR1 is MNHEY and CDR2 SMNVEV (reference sequence). This CDR3 contains 13 residues. V shed 10 bases, J shed 2 bases, and the junction held 8 bases outside the gene matches. CDR3 nucleotides: TGTGCCACAGGACGGCGGGAGACCTACGAGCAGTACTTC. Translated, it gives CATGRRETYEQYF.